This T cell receptor beta chain was recorded in a study of shared T cell receptors in the human thymus. Germline V gene lookup returns CDR1 SGHVS and CDR2 FQNEAQ. This CDR3 is built from 16 residues. The J segment lost 3 bases and the V segment lost 5 bases, leaving 7 bases of the junction unmatched. Method: immunoSEQ multiplex PCR; TCRdb's copy keeps in-frame clones and lacks some. The sample has approximately 760,000 clones, over 75% seen once. These data were likewise used in another study, on human thymus T cells.

The receptor was derived from a girl under two years old with a congenital heart defect. The chain carries TRBV7-8 and TRBJ2-3, with 11 bases lining up with TRBD2. The specimen sequenced was thymocytes. DNA for the CDR3: TGTGCCAGCAGCGTAATAGCGGGGGGGGCAACAGATACGCAGTATTTT. Translated: CASSVIAGGATDTQYF.